Here is one TCR beta chain with its context. The antigen remains undetermined. TCRdb's copy holds only in-frame clones and misses some; the assay was immunoSEQ multiplex PCR. This table has roughly 200,000 clones, roughly nine tenths appearing once. CDR3 length: 13 amino acids. CDR1 SGHAT and CDR2 FQNNGV come from the germline V gene. Trimming pared 4 bases from V and 5 bases from J, leaving 9 bases between. The data derive from a study of T cell responses to AZD1222 COVID-19 vaccine. Regarding the study as a whole: Recipients of two AZD1222 doses showed rising Spike-specific TCR breadth and depth. Donors were mostly white British, more females; clonal diversity possibly underestimated.

The V gene is TRBV11-2, the J gene TRBJ1-5; D ambiguous. The source material was peripheral blood, sampled 28 days after the second AZD1222 dose. The receptor's source is an adult who received the AZD1222 COVID-19 vaccine. CDR3 loop: CASSYERHQPQHF. The CDR3 bases are TGTGCCAGCAGCTACGAACGTCATCAGCCCCAGCATTTT.